Each of the 29 T cell receptor beta chains below was sequenced from the same sample in a study of OX40 agonist ivuxolimab in advanced cancers. Libraries were made using the immunoSEQ multiplex PCR assay. The immuneACCESS repertoire file appears here via TCRdb, limited to in-frame rearrangements. These files lack a portion of the clones; in checked studies, under half of the deficit traces to unresolved V genes, and the cause of the others is not known. The sample table shows under 70,000 clones, and around 89% are seen once. The top ten clonotypes cover approximately 1.5% of the sample. The sequences come from CD4+ or CD8+ T cells sorted from blood, collected in a trial of the OX40 agonist ivuxolimab. Receptors were obtained from an adult with an advanced solid tumor such as melanoma, head and neck, liver or kidney cancer.

This chain joins TRBV7-9 and TRBJ2-7; 9 bases fit TRBD2. This CDR3 contains 14 residues. Germline CDR1 reads SEHNR; CDR2 reads FQNEAQ (reference sequence). V lost 5 bases, J lost 7 bases, and 9 bases stayed unmatched. CDR3 amino acids: CASSLQGGRVEQYF. The CDR3 coding sequence is TGTGCCAGCAGCCTCCAGGGCGGGAGGGTTGAGCAGTACTTC.

This chain's CDR3 is CASSEGRGGTGCGEQYF. CDR3 bases: TGTGCCAGCAGCGAGGGGAGGGGCGGGACAGGGTGCGGCGAGCAGTACTTC. This chain connects TRBV21-1 to TRBJ2-7; TRBD1 reflects the table's D call only, with no check against the DNA. TRBV21-1 has pseudogene status. The length of the CDR3 is 17 residues.

The V call is TRBV16, the J call TRBJ2-7, with D perhaps matching TRBD1 (7 bases). The CDR3 length is 15 residues. The V end lost 6 bases, the J end lost 0 bases, and 15 bases lay between the germline ends. The germline CDR1 and CDR2 sequences are KGHSY and FQNENV. CDR3 bases: TGTGCCAGCAGTCTACAGGGGACTTACTCCTACGAGCAGTACTTC. Translating it yields CASSLQGTYSYEQYF.

The chain recombines TRBV7-9 with TRBJ1-4; D is ambiguous. V was pared by 2 bases and J by 0 bases, with 13 bases between. This CDR3 is 17 amino acids long. The germline V gene encodes CDR1 SEHNR and CDR2 FQNEAQ (reference sequence). DNA for the CDR3: TGTGCCAGCAGCTTATGGCTAGGGAAAACAACTAATGAAAAACTGTTTTTT. The encoded protein is CASSLWLGKTTNEKLFF.

J is TRBJ2-5 and V is TRBV5-4; D is undetermined. This CDR3 has 11 amino acids. The V gene's germline CDR1 is SGHNT and CDR2 YYREEE (reference sequence). Trimming removed 7 bases from V and 4 bases from J, with 8 bases in between. CDR3 sequence: CASHSRETQYF. CDR3 nucleotide sequence: TGTGCCAGCCACAGTCGAGAGACCCAGTACTTC. Together with reference TRBV5-4 and TRBJ2-5, the CDR3 gives the full variable domain: ETGVTQSPTHLIKTRGQQVTLRCSSQSGHNTVSWYQQALGQGPQFIFQYYREEENGRGNFPPRFSGLQFPNYSSELNVNALELDDSALYLCASHSRETQYFGPGTRLLVL.

The chain recombines TRBV7-9 with TRBJ2-3; 8 bases line up with TRBD2. V trimming: 5 bases; J trimming: 1 base; junction bases outside the gene matches: 8. The CDR3 is 16 amino acids. CDR1 and CDR2 from the germline V gene are SEHNR and FQNEAQ (reference sequence). CDR3 sequence reads: CASSRISGAGTDTQYF. Written as DNA, the CDR3 is TGTGCCAGCAGCCGGATTAGCGGGGCTGGCACAGATACGCAGTATTTT.

This chain connects TRBV7-3 to TRBJ2-3; TRBD2 aligns across 8 bases. Trimming removed 2 bases from V and 0 bases from J; junction bases left unmatched: 7. CDR3 length equals 17 residues. CDR1 and CDR2 from the germline V gene are SGHTA and FQGTGA. The CDR3 bases are TGTGCCAGCAGCTTAGTCGCGGGGGGTTCTAGCACAGATACGCAGTATTTT. Its translation: CASSLVAGGSSTDTQYF.

The CDR3 DNA sequence: TGTGCCAGCAGCTTAGCGCAAAGCGGGAGGTACGGTGAGCAGTTCTTC. Its translation: CASSLAQSGRYGEQFF. The rearrangement links TRBV7-8 to TRBJ2-1; TRBD2 matches 9 bases. Per the germline V gene, CDR1 is SGHVS and CDR2 is FQNEAQ. J was trimmed by 9 bases and V by 0 bases; bases with no gene match: 9. This CDR3 contains 16 residues.

The chain carries TRBV6-5 and TRBJ2-7; 7 bases agree with TRBD1. J gave up 3 bases and V 5 bases, and 10 bases lay outside the gene matches. The CDR3 loop spans 15 amino acids. The germline CDR1 and CDR2 sequences are MNHEY and SVGAGI. CDR3 protein: CASSPQGVRFYEQYF. The CDR3 nucleotides are TGTGCCAGCAGTCCCCAGGGGGTAAGATTCTACGAGCAGTACTTC.

The chain recombines TRBV2 with TRBJ1-2; possibly TRBD1 for D (6 bases). Per germline, CDR1 SNHLY and CDR2 FYNNEI. The length of the CDR3 is 12 residues. Trimming took 2 bases from V and 7 from J, leaving 8 bases between them. The CDR3 region has the DNA TGTGCCAGCAGTGAATACAGGGCTGGCTACACCTTC. Its protein product is CASSEYRAGYTF.

V usage is TRBV14 and J usage is TRBJ2-3; 11 bases align to TRBD2. Germline trimming cut 6 bases from V and 6 bases from J; bases unmatched to any gene: 2. This CDR3 has 13 residues. Germline V gene lookup returns CDR1 SGHDN and CDR2 FVKESK. The CDR3 spells CASRLAGADTQYF. In DNA, the CDR3 is TGTGCCAGCAGACTAGCGGGAGCTGATACGCAGTATTTT.

CDR3 amino acids: CASSVGLAGVTGELFF. The DNA for the CDR3 is TGTGCCAGCAGCGTAGGGTTAGCGGGGGTGACCGGGGAGCTGTTTTTT. The genes are TRBV9 and TRBJ2-2, with 9 bases fitting TRBD2. V lost 0 bases and J lost 5; bases outside the gene matches: 5. The germline V gene has CDR1 SGDLS and CDR2 YYNGEE. This CDR3 is built from 16 residues. Combining the CDR3 with reference TRBV9 and TRBJ2-2 gives the whole variable domain DSGVTQTPKHLITATGQRVTLRCSPRSGDLSVYWYQQSLDQGLQFLIQYYNGEERAKGNILERFSAQQFPDLHSELNLSSLELGDSALYFCASSVGLAGVTGELFFGEGSRLTVL.

The rearrangement uses TRBV19 and TRBJ1-1; 7 bases map to TRBD1. From germline, CDR1 is LNHDA and CDR2 SQIVND (reference sequence). This CDR3 is 13 amino acids long. The trim removed 5 bases at V and 5 bases at J, leaving 5 bases unmatched. The DNA for the CDR3 is TGTGCCAGTAGTCTGACAGGGAGAACTGAAGCTTTCTTT. Translating it yields CASSLTGRTEAFF.

CDR3 region: CASSLQSTNEKLFF. The CDR3 region has the DNA TGCGCCAGCAGCTTACAATCTACTAATGAAAAACTGTTTTTT. The chain employs TRBV5-1 and TRBJ1-4; D not certain. CDR3 size: 14 residues. V lost 2 bases and J lost 2, with 7 bases in between. Germline assignment: CDR1 SGHRS and CDR2 YFSETQ.

The rearrangement uses TRBV28 and TRBJ2-5; unclear D gene. The J call could be wrong; TRBJ2-7 is a better fit for the DNA end. Per the germline V gene, CDR1 is MDHEN and CDR2 is SYDVKM. The CDR3 is made up of 13 amino acids. CDR3 DNA sequence: TGTGCCAGCAGTTTGCCGGCAACCTACGAGCAGTACTTC. The encoded protein is CASSLPATYEQYF.

This clone was observed once. The J gene is TRBJ2-2, the V gene TRBV5-5; TRBD1 matches at 7 bases. Germline V gene data show CDR1 as SGHKS and CDR2 as YYEKEE (reference sequence). The trim removed 2 bases at V and 4 bases at J, leaving 2 bases unmatched. The CDR3 runs to 14 residues. Written as DNA, the CDR3 is TGTGCCAGCAGCTTTCCAGGGGGCACCGGGGAGCTGTTTTTT. It is translated as CASSFPGGTGELFF.

The chain links TRBV6-4 to TRBJ2-2; no definite D call. Deletions cut 5 bases from V and 6 bases from J, with 10 bases between. This CDR3 contains 13 residues. Germline loops: CDR1 MRHNA, CDR2 SNTAGT. The CDR3 DNA reads as TGTGCCAGCAGTCCCCAAGGACCCGGGGAGCTGTTTTTT. This gives the protein CASSPQGPGELFF.

This chain uses TRBV30 with TRBJ1-2; D possibly corresponds to TRBD1 (5 bases). The V end lost 3 bases, the J end lost 4 bases, and 15 bases lay between the germline ends. This CDR3 region has 14 residues. Germline V gene data show CDR1 as GTSNPN and CDR2 as SVGIG (reference sequence). CDR3 DNA sequence: TGTGCCTGGAGCGGTCAGGGCCAGGGCTATGGCTACACCTTC. This gives the protein CAWSGQGQGYGYTF.

This sequence joins TRBV18 and TRBJ2-3; D gene unclear. Deletions cut 1 base from V and 0 bases from J, with 8 bases between. CDR3 length: 15 residues. Germline V gene lookup returns CDR1 KGHSH and CDR2 LQKENI. CDR3 nucleotides: TGTGCCAGCTCACCACGGCAGTCTAGCACAGATACGCAGTATTTT. Translating it yields CASSPRQSSTDTQYF.

This clone was picked up a small number of times. V gene TRBV6-5 combines with J gene TRBJ2-7; TRBD1 matches at 8 bases. The CDR3 runs to 14 residues. V dropped 10 bases and J dropped 4; count of bases not matched to a gene: 12. From germline, CDR1 is MNHEY and CDR2 SVGAGI. The CDR3 coding sequence is TGTGCCACAACAAATCGGCAGGGGGCATACGAGCAGTACTTC. It translates to CATTNRQGAYEQYF.

V is TRBV6-6 and J is TRBJ1-1, with 8 positions matching TRBD1. The V gene's germline CDR1 is MNHNY and CDR2 SVGAGI (reference sequence). Trimming removed 6 bases from V and 10 bases from J; junction bases left unmatched: 10. This CDR3 is built from 13 residues. In DNA form, the CDR3 reads TGTGCCAGCAGACCCACGGACAGGGCTGGAGCTTTCTTT. Translating it yields CASRPTDRAGAFF.

This chain joins TRBV11-3 and TRBJ2-1; D unresolved. This CDR3 has 13 amino acids. V was clipped by 6 bases and J by 2 bases, with 8 bases between them. Germline V gene lookup returns CDR1 SGHNT and CDR2 YENEEA. CDR3 residues: CASSPAAYNEQFF. The CDR3 DNA reads as TGTGCCAGCAGTCCTGCAGCCTACAATGAGCAGTTCTTC. The full variable domain, its missing parts supplied by reference TRBV11-3 and TRBJ2-1, is EAGVVQSPRYKIIEKKQPVAFWCNPISGHNTLYWYLQNLGQGPELLIRYENEEAVDDSQLPKDRFSAERLKGVDSTLKIQPAELGDSAVYLCASSPAAYNEQFFGPGTRLTVL.

About this clone: Other DNA sequences in this specimen translate into the identical CDR3. The J gene is TRBJ2-3, the V gene TRBV6-5; possibly TRBD1 or TRBD2 for D (5 bases each). V lost 2 bases to trimming and J lost 0 bases, with 6 bases between them. Germline V gene lookup returns CDR1 MNHEY and CDR2 SVGAGI. The CDR3 runs 14 residues. The CDR3 reads CASSYGGSTDTQYF. The CDR3, as DNA: TGTGCCAGCAGTTACGGGGGTAGCACAGATACGCAGTATTTT.

A single count supports this clone. The V call is TRBV19, the J call TRBJ1-1; possible D gene TRBD1, 5 bases. The CDR3 sequence is 14 residues long. Between the trimmed V and J ends, which lost 7 bases and 0 bases, there was a span of 12 bases. CDR1 and CDR2 (germline): LNHDA, SQIVND (reference sequence). The CDR3 region has the DNA TGTGCCAGTACTAGACAGCGAATGAACACTGAAGCTTTCTTT. This translates into CASTRQRMNTEAFF.

The chain is built from TRBV6-6 and TRBJ1-2, with TRBD1 matching over 7 bases. Losses at the gene ends were 5 bases for V and 8 bases for J; bases not matched to a gene: 8. This CDR3 contains 13 residues. CDR1 and CDR2 from the germline V gene are MNHNY and SVGAGI (reference sequence). CDR3 DNA: TGTGCCAGCAGTCCTGACAGGGTTGGGGGCTACACCTTC. Translating it yields CASSPDRVGGYTF.

This clone has only one observation. The chain couples TRBV7-9 to TRBJ2-3; 10 bases are shared with TRBD1. The CDR3 length is 16 residues. Germline assignment: CDR1 SEHNR and CDR2 FQNEAQ (reference sequence). Losses at the gene ends were 3 bases for V and 3 bases for J; bases not matched to a gene: 6. The CDR3 bases are TGTGCCAGCAGCTTTTTACCGGGACAGGGGACAGATACGCAGTATTTT. As protein: CASSFLPGQGTDTQYF.

The rearrangement uses TRBV7-3 and TRBJ2-1; 10 nucleotides align to TRBD2. CDR3 length equals 16 residues. The germline V gene encodes CDR1 SGHTA and CDR2 FQGTGA. The V gene end was trimmed by 2 bases and the J gene end by 6 bases; junction bases not matched to a gene: 7. DNA of the CDR3: TGTGCCAGCAGCTTAGCACCGACTAGCGGGCTCAATGAGCAGTTCTTC. Encoded protein: CASSLAPTSGLNEQFF.

The chain joins TRBV6-5 to TRBJ1-2; D ambiguous. The CDR3 runs 16 residues. The ends were cut back, 0 bases at V and 6 bases at J, with 17 bases in the middle. The germline gives CDR1 MNHEY, CDR2 SVGAGI. The CDR3 region is CASSYSFRHRGDGYTF. In DNA, the CDR3 is TGTGCCAGCAGTTACTCCTTCAGGCACCGCGGGGATGGCTACACCTTC.

The chain joins TRBV7-6 to TRBJ1-1; 7 bases map to TRBD1. The CDR3 length is 14 residues. The V and J ends lost 4 bases and 5 bases, in that order; junction bases with no gene match: 7. Germline V gene lookup returns CDR1 SGHVS and CDR2 FNYEAQ. The CDR3 here is CASSSRTGETEAFF. In DNA, the CDR3 is TGTGCCAGCAGCTCTCGAACAGGGGAGACTGAAGCTTTCTTT.